A selection of T cell receptor beta chains follows, all from one sample in a study of cytomegalovirus exposure and HLA in healthy donors. Assay: immunoSEQ multiplex PCR; the TCRdb copy retains only in-frame clones and omits some. The table shows 55,000 to 70,000 clones, with about 84% occurring only once. The sequenced material came from PBMCs. The source is a male donor in good health and CMV-seronegative. Both conserved end residues are part of each CDR3. A D gene is named only where the DNA matches it firmly. The listing skips clone size in some rows; elsewhere it reads once, few, many or a size class.

TRBV7-2	-	-	TRBJ2-1	15	TGTGCCAGCGGTTATAGTGTGGGGGGGCCGTCGGAGCAGTTCTTC	CASGYSVGGPSEQFF
TRBV6-4	few	-	TRBJ2-1	14	TGTGCCAGCAGCGGGGAGGCCTCTCACAATGAGCAGTTCTTC	CASSGEASHNEQFF
TRBV18	-	-	TRBJ2-1	15	TGTGCCAGCTCACCGGAGCCTGCTGCTAAGGCTGAGCAGTTCTTC	CASSPEPAAKAEQFF
TRBV18	-	TRBD1	TRBJ1-3	17	TGTGCCAGCTCACCCCTGGGACAGGGGAGCACCCCGAACACCATATATTTT	CASSPLGQGSTPNTIYF
TRBV5-1	few	-	TRBJ1-3	16	TGCGCCAGCAGCCCATTTGGCGGGCAGGCTGGAAACACCATATATTTT	CASSPFGGQAGNTIYF
TRBV7-9	-	TRBD2	TRBJ2-5	15	TGTGCCAGCAGCTTGGGACTAGGGCGGGGGGAGACCCAGTACTTC	CASSLGLGRGETQYF
TRBV4-1	-	-	TRBJ1-3	15	TGCGCCAGCAGCCAAGAAAGGGGCCCCGGGGGCACCATATATTTT	CASSQERGPGGTIYF
TRBV23-1	-	-	TRBJ1-6	14	TGCGCCAGCAGTCACCTCAGGGGTCGCTCACCCCTCCACTTT	CASSHLRGRSPLHF
TRBV11-3	once	-	TRBJ2-2	14	TGTGCCAGCAGCGTCGGGGGTAGCACCGGGGAGCTGTTTTTT	CASSVGGSTGELFF
TRBV5-4	-	TRBD2	TRBJ2-7	16	TGTGCCAGCAGCTCGGACGCGGGGGTTTTCTCCTACGAGCAGTACTTC	CASSSDAGVFSYEQYF